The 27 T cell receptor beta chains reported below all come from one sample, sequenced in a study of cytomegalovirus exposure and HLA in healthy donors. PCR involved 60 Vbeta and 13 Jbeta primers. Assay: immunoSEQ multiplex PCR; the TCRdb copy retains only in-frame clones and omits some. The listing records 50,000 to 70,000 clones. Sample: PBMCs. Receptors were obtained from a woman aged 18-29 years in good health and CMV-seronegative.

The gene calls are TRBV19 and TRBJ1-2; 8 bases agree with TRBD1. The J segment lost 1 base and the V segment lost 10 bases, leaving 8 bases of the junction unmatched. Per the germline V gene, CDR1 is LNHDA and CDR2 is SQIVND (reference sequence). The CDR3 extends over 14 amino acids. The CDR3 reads CANRGQGGNYGYTF. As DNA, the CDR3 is TGTGCCAACCGCGGACAGGGCGGTAACTATGGCTACACCTTC.

CDR3: CASSLGLNTEAFF. The CDR3 nucleotides read TGCGCCAGCAGCTTGGGGCTGAACACTGAAGCTTTCTTT. V usage is TRBV5-1 and J usage is TRBJ1-1, with D uncertain. Trimming pared 0 bases from V and 0 bases from J, leaving 3 bases between. The V gene's germline CDR1 is SGHRS and CDR2 YFSETQ. This CDR3 region has 13 residues.

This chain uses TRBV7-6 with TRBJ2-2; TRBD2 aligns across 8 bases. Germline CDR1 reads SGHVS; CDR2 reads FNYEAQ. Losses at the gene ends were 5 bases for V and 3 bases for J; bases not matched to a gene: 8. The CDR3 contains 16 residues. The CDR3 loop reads CASSRAGGRDTGELFF. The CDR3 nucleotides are TGTGCCAGCAGCCGGGCGGGGGGCAGGGACACCGGGGAGCTGTTTTTT.

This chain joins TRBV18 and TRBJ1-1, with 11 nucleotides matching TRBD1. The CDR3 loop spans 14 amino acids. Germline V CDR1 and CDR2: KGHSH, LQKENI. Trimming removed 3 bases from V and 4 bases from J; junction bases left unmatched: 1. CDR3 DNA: TGTGCCAGCTCACCGGGACAGGGGGGCACTGAAGCTTTCTTT. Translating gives CASSPGQGGTEAFF. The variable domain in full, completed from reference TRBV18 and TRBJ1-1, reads NAGVMQNPRHLVRRRGQEARLRCSPMKGHSHVYWYRQLPEEGLKFMVYLQKENIIDESGMPKERFSAEFPKEGPSILRIQQVVRGDSAAYFCASSPGQGGTEAFFGQGTRLTVV.

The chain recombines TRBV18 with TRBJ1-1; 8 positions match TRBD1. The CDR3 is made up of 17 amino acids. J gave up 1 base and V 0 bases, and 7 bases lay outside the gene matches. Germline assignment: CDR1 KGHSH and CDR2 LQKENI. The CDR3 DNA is TGTGCCAGCTCACCACCAGGGGTTGGACAGGGGAACACTGAAGCTTTCTTT. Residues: CASSPPGVGQGNTEAFF.

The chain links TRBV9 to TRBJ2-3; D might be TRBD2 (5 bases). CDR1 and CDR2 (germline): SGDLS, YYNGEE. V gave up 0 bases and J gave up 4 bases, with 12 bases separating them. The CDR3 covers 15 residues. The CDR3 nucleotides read TGTGCCAGCAGCGTAGGGGGAACCGGGGCAGATACGCAGTATTTT. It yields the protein CASSVGGTGADTQYF.

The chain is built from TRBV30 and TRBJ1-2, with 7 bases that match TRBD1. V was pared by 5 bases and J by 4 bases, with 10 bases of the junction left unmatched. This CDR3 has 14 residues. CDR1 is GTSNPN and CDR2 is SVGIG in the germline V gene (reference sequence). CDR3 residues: CAWGGDSHVYGYTF. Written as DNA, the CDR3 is TGTGCCTGGGGCGGGGACAGCCACGTCTATGGCTACACCTTC.

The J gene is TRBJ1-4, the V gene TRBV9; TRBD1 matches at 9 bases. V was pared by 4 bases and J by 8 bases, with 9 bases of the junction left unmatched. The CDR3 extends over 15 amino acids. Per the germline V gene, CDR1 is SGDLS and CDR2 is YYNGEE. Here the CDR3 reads CASSPPGQGDEKLFF. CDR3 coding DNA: TGTGCCAGCAGCCCCCCGGGACAGGGAGACGAAAAACTGTTTTTT.

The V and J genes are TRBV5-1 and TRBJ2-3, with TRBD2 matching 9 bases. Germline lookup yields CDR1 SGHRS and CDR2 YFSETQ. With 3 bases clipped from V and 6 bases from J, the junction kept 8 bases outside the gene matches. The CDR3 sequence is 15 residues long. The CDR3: CASSSYSGGADTQYF. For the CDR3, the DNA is TGCGCCAGCAGCTCCTATAGCGGGGGTGCGGATACGCAGTATTTT. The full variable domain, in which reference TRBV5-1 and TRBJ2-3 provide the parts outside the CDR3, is KAGVTQTPRYLIKTRGQQVTLSCSPISGHRSVSWYQQTPGQGLQFLFEYFSETQRNKGNFPGRFSGRQFSNSRSEMNVSTLELGDSALYLCASSSYSGGADTQYFGPGTRLTVL.

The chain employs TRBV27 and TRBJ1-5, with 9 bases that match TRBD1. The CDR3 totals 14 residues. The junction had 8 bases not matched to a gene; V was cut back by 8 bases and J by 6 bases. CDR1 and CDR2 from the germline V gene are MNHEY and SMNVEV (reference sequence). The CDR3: CASRRTGEFQPQHF. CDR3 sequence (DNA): TGTGCCAGCCGCCGGACAGGGGAGTTTCAGCCCCAGCATTTT.

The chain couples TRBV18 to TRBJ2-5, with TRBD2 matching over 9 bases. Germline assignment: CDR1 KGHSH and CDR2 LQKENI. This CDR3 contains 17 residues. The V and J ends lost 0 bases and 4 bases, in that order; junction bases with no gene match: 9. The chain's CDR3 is CASSPPGRSGGPETQYF. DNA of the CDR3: TGTGCCAGCTCACCACCGGGGCGTAGCGGGGGACCAGAGACCCAGTACTTC.

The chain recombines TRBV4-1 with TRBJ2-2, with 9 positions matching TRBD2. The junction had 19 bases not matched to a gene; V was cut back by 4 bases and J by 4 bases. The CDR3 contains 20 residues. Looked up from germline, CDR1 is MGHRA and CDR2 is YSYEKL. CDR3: CASSLSSRTTAGGRTGELFF. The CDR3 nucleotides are TGCGCCAGCAGCCTCTCATCTCGGACGACGGCGGGAGGGCGCACCGGGGAGCTGTTTTTT.

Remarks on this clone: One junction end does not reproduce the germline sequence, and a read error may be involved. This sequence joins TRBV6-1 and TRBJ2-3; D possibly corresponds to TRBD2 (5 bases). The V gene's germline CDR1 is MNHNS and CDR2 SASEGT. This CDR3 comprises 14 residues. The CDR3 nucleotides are TGTGCCAGCAGGGAAGGACTCCGCACAGATACGCAGTATTTT. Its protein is CASREGLRTDTQYF.

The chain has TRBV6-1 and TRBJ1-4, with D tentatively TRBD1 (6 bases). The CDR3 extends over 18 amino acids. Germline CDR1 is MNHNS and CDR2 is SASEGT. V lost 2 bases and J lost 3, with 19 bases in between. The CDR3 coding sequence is TGTGCCAGCAGTGAAATAGGACAGCGAAATGGGGCTAATGAAAAACTGTTTTTT. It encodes CASSEIGQRNGANEKLFF.

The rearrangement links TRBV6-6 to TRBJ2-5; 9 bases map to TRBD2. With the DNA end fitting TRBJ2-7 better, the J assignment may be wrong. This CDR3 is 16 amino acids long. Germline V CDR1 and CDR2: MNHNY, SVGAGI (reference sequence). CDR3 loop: CASSYSRGSGSYEQYF. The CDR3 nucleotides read TGTGCCAGCAGTTACTCCAGAGGTAGCGGGAGTTACGAGCAGTACTTC.

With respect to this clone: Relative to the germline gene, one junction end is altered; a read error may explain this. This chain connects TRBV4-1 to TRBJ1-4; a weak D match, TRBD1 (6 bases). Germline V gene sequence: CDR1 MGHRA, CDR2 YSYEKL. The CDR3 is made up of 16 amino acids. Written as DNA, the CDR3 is TGCGCCAGCAGTCAAGATGGAGACAGGTTTAATGAAAAACTGTTTTTT. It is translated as CASSQDGDRFNEKLFF.

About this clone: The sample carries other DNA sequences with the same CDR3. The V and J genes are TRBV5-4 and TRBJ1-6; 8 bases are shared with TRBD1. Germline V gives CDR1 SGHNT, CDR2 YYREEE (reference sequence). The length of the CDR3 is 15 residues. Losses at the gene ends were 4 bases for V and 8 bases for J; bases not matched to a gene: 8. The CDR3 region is CASSPTGQGDSPLHF. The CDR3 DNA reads TGTGCCAGCAGCCCCACCGGACAGGGAGATTCACCCCTCCACTTT.

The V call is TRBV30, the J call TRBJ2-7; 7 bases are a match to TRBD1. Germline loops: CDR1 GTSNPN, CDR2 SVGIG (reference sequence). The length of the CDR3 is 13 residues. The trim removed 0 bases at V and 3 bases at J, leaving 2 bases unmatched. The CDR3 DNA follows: TGTGCCTGGAGTGTAGGGACAGTCTACGAGCAGTACTTC. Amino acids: CAWSVGTVYEQYF.

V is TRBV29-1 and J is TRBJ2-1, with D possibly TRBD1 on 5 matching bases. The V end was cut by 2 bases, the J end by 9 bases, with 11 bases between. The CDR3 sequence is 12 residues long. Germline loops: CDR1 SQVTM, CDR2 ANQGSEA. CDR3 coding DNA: TGCAGCGTTGAACTCAGGGTTGCTGAGCAGTTCTTC. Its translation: CSVELRVAEQFF.

The CDR3 sequence: CASSEPDSEGKLFF. The CDR3 DNA sequence: TGTGCCAGCAGTGAGCCGGACTCGGAGGGAAAACTGTTTTTT. This chain connects TRBV25-1 to TRBJ1-4; D call uncertain. V was trimmed by 3 bases and J by 10 bases, leaving 15 bases between them. This CDR3 is 14 amino acids long. CDR1 MGHDK and CDR2 SYGVNS come from the germline V gene.

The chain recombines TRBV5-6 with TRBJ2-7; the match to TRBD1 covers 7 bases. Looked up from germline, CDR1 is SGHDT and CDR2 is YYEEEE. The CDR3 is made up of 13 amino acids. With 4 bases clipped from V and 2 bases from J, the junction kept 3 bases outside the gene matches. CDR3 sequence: CASSPGTAYEQYF. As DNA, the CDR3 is TGTGCCAGCAGCCCCGGGACAGCCTACGAGCAGTACTTC. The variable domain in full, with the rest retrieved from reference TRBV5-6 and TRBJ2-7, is DAGVTQSPTHLIKTRGQQVTLRCSPKSGHDTVSWYQQALGQGPQFIFQYYEEEERQRGNFPDRFSGHQFPNYSSELNVNALLLGDSALYLCASSPGTAYEQYFGPGTRLTVT.

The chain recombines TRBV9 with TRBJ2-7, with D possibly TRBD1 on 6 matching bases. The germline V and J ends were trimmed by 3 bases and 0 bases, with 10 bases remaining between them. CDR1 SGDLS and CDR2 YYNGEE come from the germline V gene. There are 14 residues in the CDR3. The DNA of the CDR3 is TGTGCCAGCAGCGAAACAGGGAGCTCCTACGAGCAGTACTTC. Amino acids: CASSETGSSYEQYF. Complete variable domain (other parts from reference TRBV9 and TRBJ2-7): DSGVTQTPKHLITATGQRVTLRCSPRSGDLSVYWYQQSLDQGLQFLIQYYNGEERAKGNILERFSAQQFPDLHSELNLSSLELGDSALYFCASSETGSSYEQYFGPGTRLTVT.

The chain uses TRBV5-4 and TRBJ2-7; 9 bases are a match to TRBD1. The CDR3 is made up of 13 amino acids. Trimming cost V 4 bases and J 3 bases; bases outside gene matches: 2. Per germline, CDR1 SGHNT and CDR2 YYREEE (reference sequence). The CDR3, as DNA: TGTGCCAGCAGCACGGGACAGGGCTACGAGCAGTACTTC. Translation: CASSTGQGYEQYF.

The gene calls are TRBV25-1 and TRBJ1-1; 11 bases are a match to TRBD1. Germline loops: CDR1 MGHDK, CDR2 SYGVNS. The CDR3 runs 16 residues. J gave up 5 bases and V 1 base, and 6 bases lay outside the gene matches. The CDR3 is CASSEFRTGGRTEAFF. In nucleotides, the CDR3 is TGTGCCAGCAGTGAATTTAGGACAGGGGGCCGGACTGAAGCTTTCTTT.

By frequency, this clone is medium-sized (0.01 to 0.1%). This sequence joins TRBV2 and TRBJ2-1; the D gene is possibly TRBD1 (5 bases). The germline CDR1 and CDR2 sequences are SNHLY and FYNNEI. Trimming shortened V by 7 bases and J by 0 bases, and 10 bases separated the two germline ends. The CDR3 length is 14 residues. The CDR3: CASIRGASYNEQFF. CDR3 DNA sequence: TGTGCCAGCATCCGTGGGGCCTCCTACAATGAGCAGTTCTTC.

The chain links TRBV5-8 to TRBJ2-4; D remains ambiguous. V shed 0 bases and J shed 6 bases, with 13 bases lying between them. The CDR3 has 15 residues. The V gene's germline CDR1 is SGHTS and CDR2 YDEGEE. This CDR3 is CASSLDPPSGNIQYF. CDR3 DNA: TGTGCCAGCAGCTTGGATCCCCCCTCGGGAAACATTCAGTACTTC.

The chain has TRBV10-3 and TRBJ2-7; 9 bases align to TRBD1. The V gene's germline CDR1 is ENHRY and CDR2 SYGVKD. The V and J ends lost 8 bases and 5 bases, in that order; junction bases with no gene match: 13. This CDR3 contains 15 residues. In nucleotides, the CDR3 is TGTGCCATCGGCGAACCGGGACAGGGTGCTAACGAGCAGTACTTC. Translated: CAIGEPGQGANEQYF.